Detailed here is one T cell receptor beta chain. This clone was detected only once. Which antigen it targets is not known. No base quality values were provided; no much bigger clone lies one nucleotide off. From a lookup of the germline V gene, CDR1 and CDR2 are SGHDT and YYEEEE. The CDR3 starts with the cysteine, ends with the phenylalanine, and has 16 residues. CDR3 DNA is the only sequence kept; it has 48 bases, read in frame from the first base. V has 0 bases trimmed and J has 5 bases trimmed; junction bases matching no gene number 5. What the time point label conveys for this sample: about 28 days (+/-7) after the second vaccine dose. In the paper's terms, the treatment or condition label means: meningococcal conjugate vaccine given as trial control. Vaccinee samples came from UK trials COV001 and COV002, including a single-blind randomized controlled phase 2/3 trial of AZD1222 (ChAdOx1 nCoV-19) in healthy adults. Trial participant PBMC samples were collected at day 0 and day 28 after the second dose for TCRbeta chain sequencing.

This specimen comes from a study of T cell responses to AZD1222 COVID-19 vaccine (dated by TCRdb to 2020 to 2022). Background on the whole study: A total of more than 230 trial participants underwent TCR sequencing, of whom about 200 received two doses of AZD1222 and about 25 received two doses of the MenACWY control vaccine. Trial participants were enrolled by age into 18-55, 56-69 and 70-plus year subgroups, with about 150, 28 and 57 TCR-sequenced participants respectively.

The CDR3 regions of human TCRbeta chains were analyzed by immunosequencing. The source study handled its data this way. Repertoire TCRs were checked for matches against a reference library of SARS-CoV-2-specific TCRs that had been generated using the MIRA antigen-specificity platform. Breadth meant the fraction of unique TCRs that were SARS-CoV-2-associated, whereas depth meant the fraction of total T cells that were SARS-CoV-2-associated. Using the MIRA data, each spike-specific TCR was mapped to the spike region that the TCR reacts to and placed in a CD4 or CD8 class. Log10-transformed breadth and depth values were compared by one-way ANOVA with Sidak's multiple comparisons tests. What TCRdb holds here is the immuneACCESS table cut down to in-frame rearrangements. Part of the clones is not present; checked against another copy, under half of the missing clones reflect an unresolved V gene, and the others are unexplained. The D gene and trimming were derived from the DNA, and the V and J assignments and clone size from that table. Recorded for this sample are roughly 120,000 clones; 80% to 95% of them occurred a single time. Just over 4% of the sample comes from the top ten.

Results and caveats for the whole study, not just this receptor: Most participants were white British and females outnumbered males, and the authors suggested that clonal diversity may have been underestimated. In the small 56-69-year group, the increase in depth fell short of significance, most likely because of low power. The whole spike protein was spanned by vaccine-associated CD4 TCRs, and dominant responses were seen in regions 160-218 and 743-854. A significant rise in spike-specific TCR breadth and depth was observed after two AZD1222 doses relative to day 0 and relative to MenACWY recipients. Only five to seven AZD1222 recipients were SARS-CoV-2 seropositive at baseline, limiting conclusions about previously exposed vaccinees. Because no samples from the day 14 peak response were available, repertoires could be characterized only after the peak T cell response. Reportedly, close to half of the unique spike-specific TCRs recognized epitopes lying outside the regions that are mutated in the B.1.351 and B.1.1.7 variants.

The chain links TRBV5-6 with TRBJ1-4, with 9 junctional bases fitting TRBD1. The sequence derives from an adult who received the MenACWY meningococcal vaccine as a control. This sample comprised peripheral blood, obtained 28 days after the second dose of the MenACWY control vaccine. This receptor carries the CDR3 CASSLGPGTGNEKLFF. DNA sequence: TGTGCCAGCAGCTTGGGCCCCGGGACAGGGAATGAAAAACTGTTTTTT.